The text below deals with one T cell receptor beta chain. Its matching antigen is unknown. The source of the sample is a study of T-cell reconstitution after alpha-beta-depleted transplantation in children. Study results and limitations: Where alpha-beta T cells came from about two months after transplant was reportedly several hundred expanded graft clones. Some patients showed high day-60 TCRbeta diversity, which derived from surviving recipient T cells and thymic progenitors. At the one-year point after transplant, T-cell counts and TCRbeta diversity were found to come mostly from T cells that had been newly produced.

A TCRbeta library incorporating unique molecular identifiers was prepared. TCRdb processed the PCR reads anew with MiXCR; each CDR3 protein has one entry. The sample consists of hundreds of thousands of distinct CDR3 sequences, approximately 14% of them appearing once. Germline V gene data show CDR1 as MGHRA and CDR2 as YSYEKL. Deletions cut 1 base from V and 4 bases from J, with 12 bases between. This CDR3 spans 15 amino acids. The rearrangement joins TRBV4-1 to TRBJ2-3, with D possibly matching TRBD2 (5 bases). The sample in question was PBMCs, obtained before TCRalphabeta/CD19-depleted stem cell transplant. This sequence originates from a girl aged 2 to 9 with congenital amegakaryocytic thrombocytopenia, due to receive a stem cell transplant. The CDR3 sequence: CASSQAEVDSDTQYF. CDR3 sequence (DNA): TGCGCCAGCAGCCAAGCGGAGGTAGACTCAGATACGCAGTATTTT.